Below are 16 T cell receptor beta chains sequenced from a single sample in a study of shared clonotypes between healthy human individuals. Clones were sequenced by immunoSEQ multiplex PCR, and TCRdb holds only the in-frame ones, with some missing. The table has 2 million to 3 million clones, under 95% seen once. Sequencing was carried out using naive CD4+ T cells from PBMCs. Stated subset: CD45RA+ positively selected. Receptors originate from a man aged 18 to 30 in good health. Some clones in this sample may be carry-over from other donors' samples.

This chain joins TRBV7-9 and TRBJ2-3, with 11 bases identical to TRBD2. The germline gives CDR1 SEHNR, CDR2 FQNEAQ (reference sequence). Losses at the gene ends were 4 bases for V and 1 base for J; bases not matched to a gene: 10. This CDR3 has 18 residues. In DNA form, the CDR3 reads TGTGCCAGCAGCTCAGCCCCGGGACTAGCGGTAGGCACAGATACGCAGTATTTT. Protein sequence: CASSSAPGLAVGTDTQYF. Drawing the rest from reference TRBV7-9 and TRBJ2-3, the complete variable domain is DTGVSQNPRHKITKRGQNVTFRCDPISEHNRLYWYRQTLGQGPEFLTYFQNEAQLEKSRLLSDRFSAERPKGSFSTLEIQRTEQGDSAMYLCASSSAPGLAVGTDTQYFGPGTRLTVL.

Details on this clone: Other DNA variants within this sample encode the same CDR3. The CDR3 bases are TGTGCCAGCAGCACCTCCGGGGGGGTTTCCTACGAGCAGTACTTC. Translating it yields CASSTSGGVSYEQYF. This sequence joins TRBV28 and TRBJ2-7; 8 positions agree with TRBD2. Unmatched junction bases numbered 8, after V lost 6 bases and J lost 1 base. This CDR3 region has 15 residues. Germline CDR1 and CDR2: MDHEN and SYDVKM.

This clone was observed once. V gene TRBV29-1 combines with J gene TRBJ2-5; TRBD1 aligns across 7 bases. The CDR3 contains 12 residues. V dropped 6 bases and J dropped 2; count of bases not matched to a gene: 3. The germline CDR1 and CDR2 sequences are SQVTM and ANQGSEA. The CDR3: CSVTTGQETQYF. CDR3 sequence (DNA): TGCAGCGTGACGACAGGGCAAGAGACCCAGTACTTC. Based on the CDR3 plus reference TRBV29-1 and TRBJ2-5, the full variable domain is SAVISQKPSRDICQRGTSLTIQCQVDSQVTMMFWYRQQPGQSLTLIATANQGSEATYESGFVIDKFPISRPNLTFSTLTVSNMSPEDSSIYLCSVTTGQETQYFGPGTRLLVL.

The chain has TRBV7-3 and TRBJ2-7, with D possibly called TRBD1 or TRBD2 (5 bases each). V lost 2 bases and J 6 bases, leaving 14 bases between the germline ends. The germline V gene has CDR1 SGHTA and CDR2 FQGTGA. CDR3 length: 14 amino acids. CDR3 coding DNA: TGTGCCAGCAGCTTACGAGGGGATAGAGGCGAGCAGTACTTC. It is translated as CASSLRGDRGEQYF.

The chain employs TRBV7-2 and TRBJ2-4; D remains ambiguous. Germline CDR1 SGHTA, CDR2 FQGNSA. Trimming took off 1 base at V and 0 bases at J, with 4 bases between the two ends. The CDR3 runs to 14 residues. Here the CDR3 DNA reads TGTGCCAGCAGCTTAGGGCTAGCCAAAAACATTCAGTACTTC. Translating it yields CASSLGLAKNIQYF.

This clone was observed a few times. The V gene is TRBV25-1, the J gene TRBJ1-2; D is unclear. V lost 6 bases, J lost 5 bases, and 13 bases lay in between. This CDR3 comprises 13 residues. Germline V gene data show CDR1 as MGHDK and CDR2 as SYGVNS. CDR3 loop: CASREPTFYGYTF. The CDR3 DNA is TGTGCCAGCAGGGAACCGACGTTTTATGGCTACACCTTC.

The chain couples TRBV7-9 to TRBJ1-4; tentative D call: TRBD1 (5 bases). With 1 base removed from V and 5 bases from J, the gap between germline ends came to 11 bases. This CDR3 is 15 amino acids long. Germline values: CDR1 SEHNR, CDR2 FQNEAQ (reference sequence). In DNA, the CDR3 is TGTGCCAGCAGCTTAGTGTGGGACCTCAATGAAAAACTGTTTTTT. This sequence encodes CASSLVWDLNEKLFF.

The J gene is TRBJ2-2, the V gene TRBV14; 9 nucleotides match TRBD1. The germline CDR1 and CDR2 sequences are SGHDN and FVKESK. After removal of 4 bases from V and 6 bases from J, the junction contained 6 bases not matched to a gene. This CDR3 has 15 residues. CDR3 DNA: TGTGCCAGCAGCCCACTGGACAGGGGCCCCGGGGAGCTGTTTTTT. It is translated as CASSPLDRGPGELFF. Combining the CDR3 with reference TRBV14 and TRBJ2-2 gives the whole variable domain EAGVTQFPSHSVIEKGQTVTLRCDPISGHDNLYWYRRVMGKEIKFLLHFVKESKQDESGMPNNRFLAERTGGTYSTLKVQPAELEDSGVYFCASSPLDRGPGELFFGEGSRLTVL.

The chain links TRBV30 to TRBJ2-5; D unresolved. CDR1 and CDR2 from the germline V gene are GTSNPN and SVGIG (reference sequence). The V and J ends lost 3 bases and 1 base respectively, with 15 bases between them. This CDR3 is built from 15 residues. DNA of the CDR3: TGTGCCTGGAGGCTCCGTCCGGGTCCCCAAGAGACCCAGTACTTC. Protein sequence: CAWRLRPGPQETQYF. The full variable domain, rest sourced from reference TRBV30 and TRBJ2-5, is SQTIHQWPATLVQPVGSPLSLECTVEGTSNPNLYWYRQAAGRGLQLLFYSVGIGQISSEVPQNLSASRPQDRQFILSSKKLLLSDSGFYLCAWRLRPGPQETQYFGPGTRLLVL.

The rearrangement uses TRBV19 and TRBJ1-4; no firm D call. The CDR3 sequence is 13 residues long. V was trimmed by 6 bases and J by 5 bases, leaving 10 bases between them. Germline CDR1 and CDR2: LNHDA and SQIVND (reference sequence). CDR3 in DNA: TGTGCCAGTAGGGGTAGGGCGAATGAAAAACTGTTTTTT. Protein sequence: CASRGRANEKLFF.

The rearrangement links TRBV5-1 to TRBJ1-1; TRBD1 matches at 10 bases. This CDR3 region has 16 residues. Germline CDR1 SGHRS, CDR2 YFSETQ. J was trimmed by 7 bases and V by 3 bases; bases with no gene match: 12. The CDR3, as DNA: TGCGCCAGCAGCTCTGCCGCGTCCGGGACAGGGGTTGAAGCTTTCTTT. Amino acids: CASSSAASGTGVEAFF.

This chain links TRBV2 with TRBJ2-7; D may match TRBD1 or TRBD2 (5 bases each). V was trimmed by 6 bases and J by 0 bases, leaving 12 bases between them. This CDR3 spans 14 amino acids. CDR1 SNHLY and CDR2 FYNNEI come from the germline V gene. DNA for the CDR3: TGTGCCAGCAGCTTACGGGACCGCTCCTACGAGCAGTACTTC. Translation gives CASSLRDRSYEQYF.

V gene TRBV4-1 combines with J gene TRBJ1-2; D possibly corresponds to TRBD1 (5 bases). The CDR3 contains 16 residues. Trimming removed 2 bases from V and 4 bases from J, with 17 bases in between. In germline, CDR1 is MGHRA, CDR2 YSYEKL. CDR3 protein: CASSQMFSDSLYGYTF. The CDR3 region has the DNA TGCGCCAGCAGCCAAATGTTCTCCGACAGCCTCTATGGCTACACCTTC.

V usage is TRBV6-1 and J usage is TRBJ1-2; possible D gene TRBD1, 6 bases. The CDR3 covers 13 residues. The V end was cut by 2 bases, the J end by 6 bases, with 10 bases between. In germline, CDR1 is MNHNS, CDR2 SASEGT. Here the CDR3 DNA reads TGTGCCAGCAGTGAAAGGGCAGGGGATGGCTACACCTTC. Residues: CASSERAGDGYTF.

This clone was detected only once. The V call is TRBV19, the J call TRBJ2-1; 16 nucleotides match TRBD2. The CDR3 is 19 amino acids. CDR1 is LNHDA, CDR2 SQIVND, per germline (reference sequence). With 2 bases clipped from V and 4 bases from J, the junction kept 8 bases outside the gene matches. The CDR3 nucleotides read TGTGCCAGTAGTATATGGGGACTAGCGGGAGGGCCTAATTACAATGAGCAGTTCTTC. Amino acids: CASSIWGLAGGPNYNEQFF. The full variable domain, its missing parts supplied by reference TRBV19 and TRBJ2-1, is DGGITQSPKYLFRKEGQNVTLSCEQNLNHDAMYWYRQDPGQGLRLIYYSQIVNDFQKGDIAEGYSVSREKKESFPLTVTSAQKNPTAFYLCASSIWGLAGGPNYNEQFFGPGTRLTVL.

This clone appeared once. The V call is TRBV6-1, the J call TRBJ1-3; D gene uncertain. V lost 1 base and J lost 4, with 11 bases in between. Per germline, CDR1 MNHNS and CDR2 SASEGT. The CDR3 is made up of 15 amino acids. CDR3 nucleotides: TGTGCCAGCAGTGAAGAGTCCCTCGGGGGAAACACCATATATTTT. It is translated as CASSEESLGGNTIYF.